The 3 T cell receptor beta chains listed next were all sequenced from one sample in a study of metastatic and nonmetastatic thyroid tumors. TCRdb ran MiXCR on the PCR reads. The table shows under 35,000 clones, with 20% to 25% occurring only once. Thyroid surgery had not been preceded by any treatment in any patient. The specimen sequenced was blood. Receptors were obtained from a female donor with papillary thyroid cancer or a benign thyroid nodule (not recorded which). Some clones in this sample may be carry-over from other donors' samples.

The rearrangement links TRBV15 to TRBJ1-1; D not resolved. This CDR3 is built from 14 residues. Per the germline V gene, CDR1 is LNHNV and CDR2 is YYDKDF (reference sequence). V was trimmed by 0 bases and J by 1 base, leaving 6 bases between them. CDR3: CATSRDAENTEAFF. In nucleotides, the CDR3 is TGTGCCACCAGCAGAGATGCAGAGAACACTGAAGCTTTCTTT.

CDR3 bases: TGCAGTGCTAGAGCACAGGGGGTTGAAGCTTTCTTT. As protein: CSARAQGVEAFF. This chain links TRBV20-1 with TRBJ1-1; 8 nucleotides align to TRBD1. CDR1 DFQATT and CDR2 SNEGSKA come from the germline V gene (reference sequence). The CDR3 is 12 amino acids. V lost 1 base and J lost 7; bases outside the gene matches: 2.

This clone was recorded at least ten times. Here the CDR3 reads CASSLSPRTGSDTEAFF. In DNA form, the CDR3 reads TGTGCCAGCAGTTTATCCCCAAGGACAGGATCGGACACTGAAGCTTTCTTT. The chain carries TRBV12-3 or TRBV12-4 and TRBJ1-1, with 7 positions matching TRBD1. The V gene end was trimmed by 2 bases and the J gene end by 3 bases; junction bases not matched to a gene: 12. This CDR3 comprises 17 residues.